The present T cell receptor (beta chain) was sequenced within a study of blood T cells in healthy people across ages. Regarding this clonotype: Its antigen is not identified.

The J segment lost 8 bases and the V segment lost 0 bases, leaving 17 bases of the junction unmatched. Germline V gene sequence: CDR1 DFQATT, CDR2 SNEGSKA (reference sequence). The CDR3 sequence is 19 residues long. A second PCR of 7 to 11 cycles used a sample-barcoded 5' primer and a J-beta primer mix. From the 5' RACE reads, TCRdb called clonotypes with MiXCR, one entry per CDR3 protein. The sample has more than 800,000 distinct CDR3 sequences; around 28% are singletons. Study-wide findings and caveats: Naive T cell percentage showed a strong correlation with TCR beta diversity. A greater number of naive CD4+ cells and higher diversity distinguished long-lived donors from aged donors.

The chain uses TRBV20-1 and TRBJ2-1, with TRBD2 identical over 12 bases. Input material: blood. The sequence was collected from a woman aged 80 or older in good health. The CDR3 reads CSARDPSPLTSGRLDEQFF. DNA for the CDR3: TGCAGTGCTAGAGACCCCTCTCCCCTGACTAGCGGGAGATTGGATGAGCAGTTCTTC.